The 30 T cell receptor beta chains below all came from one sample that was sequenced in a study of blood T cell repertoires in COVID-19. Sequencing was performed with immunoSEQ multiplex PCR; in TCRdb, only in-frame clones are kept and a portion is missing. The data contain about 440,000 clones, less than 95% of them singletons. Source material: PBMCs or T cells enriched from blood (not recorded which). The receptors originated from a man between 18 and 35 years old who had recovered from COVID-19.

The V call is TRBV4-1, the J call TRBJ2-2; a weak D match, TRBD1 (5 bases). The length of the CDR3 is 16 residues. CDR1 MGHRA and CDR2 YSYEKL come from the germline V gene. V was trimmed by 1 base and J by 6 bases, leaving 15 bases between them. CDR3 region: CASSQVGRQTAGELFF. In DNA, the CDR3 is TGCGCCAGCAGCCAAGTAGGAAGACAGACCGCCGGGGAGCTGTTTTTT.

This chain connects TRBV19 to TRBJ2-5, with TRBD1 matching 7 bases. This CDR3 comprises 14 residues. After removal of 4 bases from V and 5 bases from J, the junction contained 7 bases not matched to a gene. Germline V CDR1 and CDR2: LNHDA, SQIVND (reference sequence). CDR3 nucleotide sequence: TGTGCCAGTAGTAGACAGGGCCTGGGGGAGACCCAGTACTTC. It translates to CASSRQGLGETQYF.

In this sample, this clone turned up once. The chain links TRBV11-2 to TRBJ2-7; 9 bases align to TRBD2. CDR3 length: 14 residues. Germline CDR1 and CDR2: SGHAT and FQNNGV. The J segment lost 4 bases and the V segment lost 3 bases, leaving 4 bases of the junction unmatched. The DNA of the CDR3 is TGTGCCAGCAGCTTTAGCGGGAGCATTTACGAGCAGTACTTC. Its protein product is CASSFSGSIYEQYF.

This chain links TRBV18 with TRBJ1-1, with 7 bases identical to TRBD1. The V segment lost 4 bases and the J segment 9 bases; nucleotides outside the gene matches: 14. The CDR3 has 15 amino acids. CDR1 and CDR2 from the germline V gene are KGHSH and LQKENI. CDR3 region: CASSLETGPSLKAFF. The DNA for the CDR3 is TGTGCCAGCTCACTGGAGACAGGGCCCTCCCTAAAAGCTTTCTTT.

The gene calls are TRBV16 and TRBJ1-5; D unresolved. This CDR3 has 13 amino acids. Germline V gene sequence: CDR1 KGHSY, CDR2 FQNENV. The ends were cut back, 4 bases at V and 2 bases at J, with 6 bases in the middle. Here the CDR3 reads CASSPTGNQPQHF. DNA for the CDR3: TGTGCCAGCAGCCCAACAGGCAATCAGCCCCAGCATTTT.

The count of this clone is one. The genes are TRBV5-5 and TRBJ1-3; perhaps TRBD1 as D (6 bases). Germline values: CDR1 SGHKS, CDR2 YYEKEE (reference sequence). This CDR3 is 15 amino acids long. Trimming pared 3 bases from V and 0 bases from J, leaving 10 bases between. CDR3 sequence (DNA): TGTGCCAGCAGCTGGGGGCCTCACTCTGGAAACACCATATATTTT. Translated, it gives CASSWGPHSGNTIYF.

This clone occurred a few times. A read error may account for a junction end that differs from germline. V gene TRBV11-2 combines with J gene TRBJ2-1; 11 bases fit TRBD2. The CDR3 runs 16 residues. Germline assignment: CDR1 SGHAT and CDR2 FQNNGV. Written as DNA, the CDR3 is TGTGCCAGCAGCTCCAAGGGGACTAGCGGAAACAATAAGCAGTTCTTC. Encoded protein: CASSSKGTSGNNKQFF.

The chain recombines TRBV12-3 or TRBV12-4 with TRBJ1-4; no definite D call. The germline V and J ends were trimmed by 3 bases and 7 bases, with 9 bases remaining between them. The CDR3 contains 13 residues. The CDR3 bases are TGTGCCAGCAGTTTTGCGGGGAGTGAAAAACTGTTTTTT. Its protein product is CASSFAGSEKLFF.

This clone was detected only a few times. The chain is built from TRBV28 and TRBJ2-6; D remains unclear. The CDR3 spans 16 residues. The germline V and J ends were trimmed by 2 bases and 0 bases, with 8 bases remaining between them. Looked up from germline, CDR1 is MDHEN and CDR2 is SYDVKM. The CDR3 spells CASSLGQVSGANVLTF. The CDR3 DNA sequence: TGTGCCAGCAGTTTAGGCCAGGTCTCTGGGGCCAACGTCCTGACTTTC.

This clone was found many times. The chain uses TRBV7-9 and TRBJ2-2; D possibly corresponds to TRBD2 (5 bases). V was pared by 1 base and J by 2 bases, with 5 bases between. Per germline, CDR1 SEHNR and CDR2 FQNEAQ (reference sequence). There are 14 residues in the CDR3. The DNA of the CDR3 is TGTGCCAGCAGCTTAGGGACTAACACCGGGGAGCTGTTTTTT. Translated, it gives CASSLGTNTGELFF.

The gene calls are TRBV28 and TRBJ1-6, with TRBD1 identical over 7 bases. The CDR3 consists of 15 residues. The V segment lost 6 bases and the J segment 5 bases; nucleotides outside the gene matches: 7. CDR1 MDHEN and CDR2 SYDVKM come from the germline V gene. CDR3 DNA sequence: TGTGCCAGCAGACAGGGGCGTCTCAATAATTCACCCCTCCACTTT. Translated, it gives CASRQGRLNNSPLHF.

The gene calls are TRBV12-3 or TRBV12-4 and TRBJ1-2; 8 bases align to TRBD1. The junction had 0 bases not matched to a gene; V was cut back by 2 bases and J by 7 bases. The CDR3 runs 12 residues. The CDR3 reads CASSLQGAGYTF. CDR3 DNA: TGTGCCAGCAGTTTACAGGGGGCTGGCTACACCTTC.

The chain has TRBV4-1 and TRBJ1-5; 7 positions match TRBD1. Trimming at V came to 4 bases and at J to 7 bases, leaving 22 bases not matched to a gene. CDR1 is MGHRA and CDR2 is YSYEKL in the germline V gene. The CDR3 is 19 amino acids. The CDR3 loop is CASSPQTGTDRFSNQPQHF. The CDR3 DNA reads as TGCGCCAGCAGCCCCCAAACCGGGACAGATCGGTTTTCGAACCAGCCCCAGCATTTT.

This clone has only a few counts. The CDR3 DNA sequence: TGTGCCAGCGGAAGAGGGGGAACCGGGGAGCTGTTTTTT. It encodes CASGRGGTGELFF. The gene calls are TRBV27 and TRBJ2-2; possibly TRBD1 for D (6 bases). V dropped 8 bases and J dropped 5 bases, with 12 bases sitting between them. This CDR3 has 13 residues. From germline, CDR1 is MNHEY and CDR2 SMNVEV (reference sequence).

A remark on this clone: The same CDR3 also results from other DNA sequences found in this sample. The chain employs TRBV5-1 and TRBJ2-5, with 12 bases lining up with TRBD2. CDR1 and CDR2 (germline): SGHRS, YFSETQ. The CDR3 is made up of 16 amino acids. The V gene end was trimmed by 2 bases and the J gene end by 2 bases; junction bases not matched to a gene: 4. The CDR3 loop reads CASSFSSGRAQETQYF. In DNA, the CDR3 is TGCGCCAGCAGCTTCTCTAGCGGGAGGGCGCAAGAGACCCAGTACTTC.

The CDR3 coding sequence is TGTGCCAGCAGCCCCTCCTTGGTGAGTAATGAGCAGTTCTTC. Amino acids: CASSPSLVSNEQFF. V and J are TRBV7-2 and TRBJ2-1; no definite D call. V gave up 5 bases and J gave up 7 bases, with 15 bases separating them. Germline values: CDR1 SGHTA, CDR2 FQGNSA. This CDR3 is 14 amino acids long. Combining the CDR3 with reference TRBV7-2 and TRBJ2-1 gives the whole variable domain GAGVSQSPSNKVTEKGKDVELRCDPISGHTALYWYRQSLGQGLEFLIYFQGNSAPDKSGLPSDRFSAERTGGSVSTLTIQRTQQEDSAVYLCASSPSLVSNEQFFGPGTRLTVL.

This clone was seen once. The J gene is TRBJ2-7, the V gene TRBV5-1; D is possibly TRBD2 (6 bases). The CDR3 consists of 13 residues. Deletions cut 3 bases from V and 3 bases from J, with 10 bases between. Per the germline V gene, CDR1 is SGHRS and CDR2 is YFSETQ. The DNA for the CDR3 is TGCGCCAGCAGCTGGGGCGGGGACTACGAGCAGTACTTC. Residues: CASSWGGDYEQYF. The whole variable domain, remainder taken from reference TRBV5-1 and TRBJ2-7, is KAGVTQTPRYLIKTRGQQVTLSCSPISGHRSVSWYQQTPGQGLQFLFEYFSETQRNKGNFPGRFSGRQFSNSRSEMNVSTLELGDSALYLCASSWGGDYEQYFGPGTRLTVT.

The rearrangement uses TRBV6-5 and TRBJ2-7; D might be TRBD2 (5 bases). CDR3 length: 11 amino acids. The germline CDR1 and CDR2 sequences are MNHEY and SVGAGI. V was cut by 10 bases and J by 3 bases, with 10 bases left in between. The CDR3 loop reads CATKRDYEQYF. Written as DNA, the CDR3 is TGTGCCACCAAGAGGGACTACGAGCAGTACTTC.

This clone was detected a few times. The chain employs TRBV14 and TRBJ2-1, with D possibly TRBD2 on 6 matching bases. The germline gives CDR1 SGHDN, CDR2 FVKESK. There are 17 residues in the CDR3. Trimming shortened V by 1 base and J by 0 bases, and 13 bases separated the two germline ends. CDR3 residues: CASSQVVRESSYNEQFF. The CDR3 DNA reads as TGTGCCAGCAGCCAAGTAGTACGGGAGAGCTCCTACAATGAGCAGTTCTTC. Using reference TRBV14 and TRBJ2-1 for the parts outside the CDR3, the full variable domain is EAGVTQFPSHSVIEKGQTVTLRCDPISGHDNLYWYRRVMGKEIKFLLHFVKESKQDESGMPNNRFLAERTGGTYSTLKVQPAELEDSGVYFCASSQVVRESSYNEQFFGPGTRLTVL.

The rearrangement joins TRBV2 to TRBJ1-1; the match to TRBD1 covers 11 bases. Germline trimming cut 8 bases from V and 4 bases from J; bases unmatched to any gene: 3. Germline V gene data show CDR1 as SNHLY and CDR2 as FYNNEI. This CDR3 region has 13 residues. Written as DNA, the CDR3 is TGTGCCAGCCAGGGGACAGGGGGCACTGAAGCTTTCTTT. Translation gives CASQGTGGTEAFF.

This clone was picked up one time. The J gene is TRBJ2-5, the V gene TRBV29-1, with TRBD2 as a possible D gene (6 bases). Trimming left V 3 bases short and J 6 bases short, with 11 bases between. There are 12 residues in the CDR3. Germline CDR1 is SQVTM and CDR2 is ANQGSEA. The CDR3: CSVDSSAKTQYF. The CDR3 DNA reads as TGCAGCGTTGACTCTAGCGCGAAGACCCAGTACTTC.

The rearrangement links TRBV3-1 (or the pseudogene TRBV3-2) to TRBJ1-2, with 8 bases fitting TRBD1. V shed 1 base, J shed 6 bases, and the junction held 7 bases outside the gene matches. Germline CDR1 is LGHDT and CDR2 is YNNKEL (reference sequence). The CDR3 runs 15 residues. CDR3 loop: CASSQGGPTGDGYTF. The CDR3, as DNA: TGTGCCAGCAGCCAAGGGGGGCCGACAGGGGATGGCTACACCTTC.

CDR3 sequence: CASRPGENTEAFF. Here the CDR3 DNA reads TGTGCCAGCAGGCCGGGAGAGAACACTGAAGCTTTCTTT. The chain recombines TRBV2 with TRBJ1-1; no definite D call. V was shortened by 6 bases and J by 1 base, with 9 bases between the two germline ends. This CDR3 has 13 amino acids. Germline-derived CDR1 and CDR2 are SNHLY and FYNNEI. The whole variable domain, filled in from reference TRBV2 and TRBJ1-1, reads EPEVTQTPSHQVTQMGQEVILRCVPISNHLYFYWYRQILGQKVEFLVSFYNNEISEKSEIFDDQFSVERPDGSNFTLKIRSTKLEDSAMYFCASRPGENTEAFFGQGTRLTVV.

This chain links TRBV10-2 with TRBJ1-6, with 10 bases identical to TRBD1. V was clipped by 8 bases and J by 7 bases; unmatched bases: 8. The CDR3 totals 15 residues. In germline, CDR1 is WSHSY, CDR2 SAAADI. The CDR3 DNA reads as TGCGCCAGCCTCCCGGGACAGGGGTGGAATTCACCCCTCCACTTT. Its translation is CASLPGQGWNSPLHF.

The CDR3 loop is CANKAGTSGRHSYEQYF. Written as DNA, the CDR3 is TGTGCCAACAAAGCCGGGACTAGCGGGAGGCACTCCTACGAGCAGTACTTC. The V and J genes are TRBV27 and TRBJ2-7; TRBD2 matches 15 bases. Germline V gene sequence: CDR1 MNHEY, CDR2 SMNVEV (reference sequence). V lost 10 bases to trimming and J lost 0 bases; unmatched junction nucleotides: 10. The CDR3 is made up of 17 amino acids.

The chain recombines TRBV11-2 with TRBJ2-2; 8 bases are shared with TRBD2. The length of the CDR3 is 16 residues. Germline V gives CDR1 SGHAT, CDR2 FQNNGV. Trimming removed 4 bases from V and 2 bases from J; junction bases left unmatched: 6. CDR3 DNA: TGTGCCAGCAGCTCTTTGAGCGGGAGAAACACCGGGGAGCTGTTTTTT. Residues: CASSSLSGRNTGELFF.

The chain couples TRBV5-1 to TRBJ2-5, with unresolved D. V was trimmed by 3 bases and J by 0 bases, leaving 6 bases between them. The CDR3 has 13 amino acids. The germline V gene encodes CDR1 SGHRS and CDR2 YFSETQ. In DNA, the CDR3 is TGCGCCAGCAGCTCTATCTACCAAGAGACCCAGTACTTC. Its translation: CASSSIYQETQYF. Combining the CDR3 with reference TRBV5-1 and TRBJ2-5 gives the whole variable domain KAGVTQTPRYLIKTRGQQVTLSCSPISGHRSVSWYQQTPGQGLQFLFEYFSETQRNKGNFPGRFSGRQFSNSRSEMNVSTLELGDSALYLCASSSIYQETQYFGPGTRLLVL.

The V and J genes are TRBV9 and TRBJ1-5; D unresolved. Germline-derived CDR1 and CDR2 are SGDLS and YYNGEE. Trimming shortened V by 4 bases and J by 7 bases, and 12 bases separated the two germline ends. CDR3 length: 13 amino acids. This CDR3 reads CASSPPPRQPQHF. DNA of the CDR3: TGTGCCAGCAGCCCACCTCCGAGACAGCCCCAGCATTTT.

This clone has only one observation. This chain links TRBV7-9 with TRBJ2-7, with no clear D. V lost 5 bases, J lost 3 bases, and 11 bases lay in between. The germline gives CDR1 SEHNR, CDR2 FQNEAQ (reference sequence). The length of the CDR3 is 13 residues. CDR3 DNA sequence: TGTGCCAGCAGCGTGACGGAGAACTACGAGCAGTACTTC. Translating it yields CASSVTENYEQYF.

The chain employs TRBV7-2 and TRBJ1-6; D uncertain. The germline V and J ends were trimmed by 3 bases and 14 bases, with 20 bases remaining between them. The CDR3 extends over 15 amino acids. The germline V gene encodes CDR1 SGHTA and CDR2 FQGNSA. CDR3 in DNA: TGTGCCAGCAGCTTTGACAACAGACCAGAATTCACCCTCCACTTT. It is translated as CASSFDNRPEFTLHF.